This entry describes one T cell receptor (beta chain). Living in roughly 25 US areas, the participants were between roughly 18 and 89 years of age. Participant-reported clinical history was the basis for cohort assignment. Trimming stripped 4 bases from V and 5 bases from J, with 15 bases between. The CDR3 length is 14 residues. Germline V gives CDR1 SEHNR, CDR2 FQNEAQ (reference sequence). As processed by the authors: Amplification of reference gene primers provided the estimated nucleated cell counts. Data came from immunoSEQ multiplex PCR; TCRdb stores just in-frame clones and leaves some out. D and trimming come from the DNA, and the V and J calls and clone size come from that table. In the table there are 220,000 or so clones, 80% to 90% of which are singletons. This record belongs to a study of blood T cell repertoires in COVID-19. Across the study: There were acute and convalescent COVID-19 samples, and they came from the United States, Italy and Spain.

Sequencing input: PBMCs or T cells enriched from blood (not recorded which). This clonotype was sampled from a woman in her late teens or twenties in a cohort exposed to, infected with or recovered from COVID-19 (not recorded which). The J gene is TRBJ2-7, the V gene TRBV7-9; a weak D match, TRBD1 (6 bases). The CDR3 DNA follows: TGTGCCAGCAGCTATGGGACATCCGGGGACGAGCAGTACTTC. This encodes CASSYGTSGDEQYF.